Below are 3 T cell receptor beta chains sequenced from a single sample in a study of response to subunit inactivated influenza vaccine. One entry per CDR3 protein results from TCRdb running MiXCR on the RT-PCR reads. Among around 750,000 distinct CDR3 sequences listed, around 20% were seen once. The starting material was PBMCs from blood, obtained about 5 days after vaccination. These receptors were taken from a man aged 45 to 65 who received an inactivated influenza vaccine.

The chain employs TRBV20-1 and TRBJ2-7; a possible D gene is TRBD2 (5 bases). V lost 4 bases and J 5 bases, leaving 18 bases between the germline ends. CDR3 length: 14 residues. The germline V gene encodes CDR1 DFQATT and CDR2 SNEGSKA (reference sequence). The CDR3 here is CSAKEGTSRNEQYF. CDR3 in DNA: TGCAGTGCTAAAGAGGGTACCTCCCGGAACGAGCAGTACTTC.

This clonotype turned up a few times. J is TRBJ1-5 and V is TRBV12-3 or TRBV12-4; tentatively, D is TRBD1 (5 bases). This CDR3 region has 17 residues. V was clipped by 6 bases and J by 0 bases, with 18 bases between them. CDR3 protein: CASSIQFRQYSNQPQHF. The CDR3 coding sequence is TGTGCCAGCAGCATCCAATTCAGACAGTATAGCAATCAGCCCCAGCATTTT.

This clonotype was seen a handful of times. The rearrangement uses TRBV24-1 and TRBJ2-1; 8 nucleotides align to TRBD1. Unmatched junction bases numbered 11, after V lost 3 bases and J lost 5 bases. CDR3 length equals 17 residues. Germline values: CDR1 KGHDR, CDR2 SFDVKD. The CDR3 DNA follows: TGTGCCACCAGTGATGGGTGGCAGGGGGCGAAGAACAATGAGCAGTTCTTC. It encodes CATSDGWQGAKNNEQFF.